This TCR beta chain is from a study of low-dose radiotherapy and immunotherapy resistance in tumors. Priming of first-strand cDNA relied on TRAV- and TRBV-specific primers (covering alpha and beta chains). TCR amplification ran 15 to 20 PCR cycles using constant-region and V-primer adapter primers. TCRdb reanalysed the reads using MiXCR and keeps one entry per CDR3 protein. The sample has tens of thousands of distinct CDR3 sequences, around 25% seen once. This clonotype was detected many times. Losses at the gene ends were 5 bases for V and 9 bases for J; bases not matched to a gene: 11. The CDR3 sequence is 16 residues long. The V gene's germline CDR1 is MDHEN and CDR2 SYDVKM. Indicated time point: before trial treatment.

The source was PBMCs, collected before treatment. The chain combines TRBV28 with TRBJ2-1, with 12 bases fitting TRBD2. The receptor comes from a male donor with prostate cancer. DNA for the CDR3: TGTGCCAGCAGTCCCGGGAGACTAGCGGGAGCGGTTGAGCAGTTCTTC. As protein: CASSPGRLAGAVEQFF.